This TCR beta chain was documented in a study of blood T cell repertoires in COVID-19. Profiling relied on immunoSEQ multiplex PCR, and the TCRdb table lists in-frame clones only, not all of them. The table lists 30,000 to 50,000 clones, around 90% of them singletons. Trimming cost V 5 bases and J 5 bases; bases outside gene matches: 13. Germline CDR1 is SNHLY and CDR2 is FYNNEI. This CDR3 has 16 residues. The sample taken for sequencing was peripheral blood. This TCR was sampled from a woman between 25 and 40 years old in a cohort sampled during active COVID-19. The J gene is TRBJ2-5, the V gene TRBV2, with 8 bases identical to TRBD1. The CDR3 nucleotides are TGTGCCAGCAGTCGGGACAGGAGGAAGGTGGGGGAGACCCAGTACTTC. As protein: CASSRDRRKVGETQYF.